Here is one TCR beta chain with its context. This entry comes from a study of CD8+ T cells in alopecia areata. Study in general: Those treated were given oral tofacitinib at 5 to 10 mg twice daily.

V was pared by 5 bases and J by 4 bases, with 9 bases between. This CDR3 has 11 residues. CDR1 is GTSNPN and CDR2 is SVGIG in the germline V gene (reference sequence). The sample's treatment: oral pan-JAK inhibitor, 5-10 mg twice daily. Peripheral blood samples and lesional scalp punch biopsies were obtained from alopecia areata patients. Once RNA had been extracted, it was reverse transcribed into cDNA to act as the sequencing template. Using immunoSEQ multiplex PCR, the repertoire was profiled, and TCRdb retains in-frame clones only, with some absent. The sample consists of about 42,000 clones, roughly 65% of them appearing once.

The rearrangement uses TRBV30 and TRBJ2-7; a possible D gene is TRBD1 (5 bases). The receptor comes from a human donor with alopecia areata. This material consisted of CD8+ T cells sorted from blood, taken at week 4, from a patient treated with tofacitinib. The CDR3 DNA sequence: TGTGCCTGGGACAGAGGATACGAGCAGTACTTC. It codes for CAWDRGYEQYF. Full variable domain (missing parts from reference TRBV30 and TRBJ2-7): SQTIHQWPATLVQPVGSPLSLECTVEGTSNPNLYWYRQAAGRGLQLLFYSVGIGQISSEVPQNLSASRPQDRQFILSSKKLLLSDSGFYLCAWDRGYEQYFGPGTRLTVT.